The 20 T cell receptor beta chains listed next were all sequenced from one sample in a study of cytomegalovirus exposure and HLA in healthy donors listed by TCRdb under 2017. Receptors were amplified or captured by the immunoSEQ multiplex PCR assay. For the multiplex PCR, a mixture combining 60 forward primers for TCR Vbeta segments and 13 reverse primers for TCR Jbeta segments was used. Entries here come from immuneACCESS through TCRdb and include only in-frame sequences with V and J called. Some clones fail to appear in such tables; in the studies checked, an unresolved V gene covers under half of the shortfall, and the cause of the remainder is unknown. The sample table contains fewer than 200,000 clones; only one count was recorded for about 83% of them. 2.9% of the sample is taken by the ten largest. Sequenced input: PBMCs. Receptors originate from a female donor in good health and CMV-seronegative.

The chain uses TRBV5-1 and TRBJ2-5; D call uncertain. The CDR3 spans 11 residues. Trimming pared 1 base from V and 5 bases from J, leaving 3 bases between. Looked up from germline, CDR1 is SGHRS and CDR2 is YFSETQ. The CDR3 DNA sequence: TGCGCCAGCAGCTTGCTGGAGACCCAGTACTTC. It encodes CASSLLETQYF.

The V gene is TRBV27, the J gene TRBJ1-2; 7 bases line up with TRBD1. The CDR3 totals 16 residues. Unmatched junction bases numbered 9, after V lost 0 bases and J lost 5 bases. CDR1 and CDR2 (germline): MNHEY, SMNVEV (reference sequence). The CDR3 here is CASSLSTGDQVYGYTF. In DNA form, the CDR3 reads TGTGCCAGCAGTTTATCTACAGGGGACCAAGTTTATGGCTACACCTTC.

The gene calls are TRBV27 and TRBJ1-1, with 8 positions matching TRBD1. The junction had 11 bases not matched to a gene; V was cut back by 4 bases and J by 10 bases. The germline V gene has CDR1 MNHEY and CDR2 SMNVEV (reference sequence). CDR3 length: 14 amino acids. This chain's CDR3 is CASSYHGTGLGAFF. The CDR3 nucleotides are TGTGCCAGCAGTTACCACGGGACAGGTCTCGGAGCTTTCTTT.

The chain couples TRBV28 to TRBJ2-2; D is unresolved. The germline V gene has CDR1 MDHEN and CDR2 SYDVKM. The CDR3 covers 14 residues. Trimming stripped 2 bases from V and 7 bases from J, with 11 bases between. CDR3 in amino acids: CASSLSPLLGELFF. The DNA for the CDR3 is TGTGCCAGCAGTTTAAGCCCGCTACTCGGGGAGCTGTTTTTT.

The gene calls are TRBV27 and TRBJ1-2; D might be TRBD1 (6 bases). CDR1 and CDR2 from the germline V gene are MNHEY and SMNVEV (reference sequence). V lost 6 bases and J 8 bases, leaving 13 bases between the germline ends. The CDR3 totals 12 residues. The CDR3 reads CASSTGRKGYTF. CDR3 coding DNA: TGTGCCAGCAGCACAGGGCGGAAAGGCTACACCTTC.

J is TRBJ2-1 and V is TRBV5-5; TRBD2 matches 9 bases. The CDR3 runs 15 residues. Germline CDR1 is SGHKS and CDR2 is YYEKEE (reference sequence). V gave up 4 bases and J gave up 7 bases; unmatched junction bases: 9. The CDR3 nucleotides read TGTGCCAGCAGCACCTGGGGACTAGCAAGTAATGAGCAGTTCTTC. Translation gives CASSTWGLASNEQFF. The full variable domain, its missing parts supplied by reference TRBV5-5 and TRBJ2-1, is DAGVTQSPTHLIKTRGQQVTLRCSPISGHKSVSWYQQVLGQGPQFIFQYYEKEERGRGNFPDRFSARQFPNYSSELNVNALLLGDSALYLCASSTWGLASNEQFFGPGTRLTVL.

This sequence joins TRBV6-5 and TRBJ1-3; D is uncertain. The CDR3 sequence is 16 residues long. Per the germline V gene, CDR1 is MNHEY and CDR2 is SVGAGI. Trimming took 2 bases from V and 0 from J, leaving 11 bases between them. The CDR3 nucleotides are TGTGCCAGCAGTTACGATTGGTCCTACTCTGGAAACACCATATATTTT. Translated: CASSYDWSYSGNTIYF.

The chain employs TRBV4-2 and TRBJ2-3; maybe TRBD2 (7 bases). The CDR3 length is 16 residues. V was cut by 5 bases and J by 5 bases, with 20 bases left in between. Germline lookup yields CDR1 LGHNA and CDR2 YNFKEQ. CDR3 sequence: CASSAWGPGGGDTQYF. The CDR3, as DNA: TGTGCCAGCAGCGCATGGGGGCCGGGGGGAGGAGATACGCAGTATTTT.

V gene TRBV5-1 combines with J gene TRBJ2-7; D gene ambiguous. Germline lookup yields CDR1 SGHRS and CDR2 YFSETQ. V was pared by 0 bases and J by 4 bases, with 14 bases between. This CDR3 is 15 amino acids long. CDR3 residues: CASSLEPGTSYEQYF. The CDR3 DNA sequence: TGCGCCAGCAGCTTGGAGCCGGGTACCTCTTACGAGCAGTACTTC.

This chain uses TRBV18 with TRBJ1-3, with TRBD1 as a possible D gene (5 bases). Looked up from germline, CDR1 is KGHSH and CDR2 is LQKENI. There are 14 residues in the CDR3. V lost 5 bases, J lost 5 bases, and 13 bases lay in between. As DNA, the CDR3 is TGTGCCAGCTCAGACAGCCAGGGAAGAAACACCATATATTTT. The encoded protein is CASSDSQGRNTIYF.

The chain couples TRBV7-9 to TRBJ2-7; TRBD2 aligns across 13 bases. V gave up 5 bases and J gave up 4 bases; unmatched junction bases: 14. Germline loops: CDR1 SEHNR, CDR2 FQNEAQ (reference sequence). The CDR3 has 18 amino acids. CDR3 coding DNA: TGTGCCAGCAGCCGAATGACGACCGGGACTAGCGGGAAATACGAGCAGTACTTC. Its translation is CASSRMTTGTSGKYEQYF.

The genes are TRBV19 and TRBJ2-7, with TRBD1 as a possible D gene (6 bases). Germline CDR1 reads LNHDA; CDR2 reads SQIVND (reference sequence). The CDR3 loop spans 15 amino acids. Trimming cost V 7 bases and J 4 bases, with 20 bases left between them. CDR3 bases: TGTGCCAGTAAGAAGAATCCCGGGACAACGTACGAGCAGTACTTC. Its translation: CASKKNPGTTYEQYF. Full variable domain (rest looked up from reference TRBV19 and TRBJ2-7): DGGITQSPKYLFRKEGQNVTLSCEQNLNHDAMYWYRQDPGQGLRLIYYSQIVNDFQKGDIAEGYSVSREKKESFPLTVTSAQKNPTAFYLCASKKNPGTTYEQYFGPGTRLTVT.

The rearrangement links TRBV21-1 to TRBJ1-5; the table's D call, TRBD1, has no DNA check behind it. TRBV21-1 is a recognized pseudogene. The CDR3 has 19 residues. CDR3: CARRPDSLPPEHSNQPQHF. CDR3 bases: TGTGCCAGAAGACCGGACAGCCTCCCGCCGGAACATAGCAATCAGCCCCAGCATTTT.

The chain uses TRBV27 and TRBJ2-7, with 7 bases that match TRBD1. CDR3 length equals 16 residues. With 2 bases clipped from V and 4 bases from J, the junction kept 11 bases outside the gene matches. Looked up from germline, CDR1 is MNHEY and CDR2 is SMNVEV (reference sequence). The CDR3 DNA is TGTGCCAGCAGTTTAAAAGGGGGCGCGTCCCCTTACGAGCAGTACTTC. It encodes CASSLKGGASPYEQYF.

The CDR3 sequence is CASSLGGRGENTEAFF. CDR3 in DNA: TGTGCCAGCAGCCTGGGGGGTCGTGGAGAGAACACTGAAGCTTTCTTT. The V and J genes are TRBV28 and TRBJ1-1; tentative D call: TRBD1 (5 bases). Germline V gene lookup returns CDR1 MDHEN and CDR2 SYDVKM. V lost 6 bases, J lost 1 base, and 18 bases lay in between. This CDR3 region has 16 residues.

CDR3 sequence: CASSRRDNNSPLHF. The CDR3 bases are TGTGCCAGCAGCCGCCGGGACAACAATTCACCCCTCCACTTT. The chain couples TRBV5-6 to TRBJ1-6, with D perhaps TRBD1 (6 bases). The germline V gene encodes CDR1 SGHDT and CDR2 YYEEEE. Deletions cut 4 bases from V and 7 bases from J, with 12 bases between. The CDR3 spans 14 residues. The variable domain in full, with the rest retrieved from reference TRBV5-6 and TRBJ1-6, is DAGVTQSPTHLIKTRGQQVTLRCSPKSGHDTVSWYQQALGQGPQFIFQYYEEEERQRGNFPDRFSGHQFPNYSSELNVNALLLGDSALYLCASSRRDNNSPLHFGNGTRLTVT.

CDR3 DNA sequence: TGTGCCAGCAGTCCCGGGGGGCCTTCCTACGAGCAGTACTTC. Its translation: CASSPGGPSYEQYF. The genes are TRBV27 and TRBJ2-7; D may be TRBD2 (7 bases). This CDR3 is built from 14 residues. Germline CDR1 and CDR2: MNHEY and SMNVEV (reference sequence). V lost 5 bases to trimming and J lost 1 base, with 12 bases between them.

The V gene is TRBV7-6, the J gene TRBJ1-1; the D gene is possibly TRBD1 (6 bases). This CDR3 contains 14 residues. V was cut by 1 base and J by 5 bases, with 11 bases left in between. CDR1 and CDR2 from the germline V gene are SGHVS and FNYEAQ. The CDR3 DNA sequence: TGTGCCAGCAGCTTAGGAGGGGGATGGACTGAAGCTTTCTTT. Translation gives CASSLGGGWTEAFF. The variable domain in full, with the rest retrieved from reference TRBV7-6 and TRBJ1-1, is GAGVSQSPRYKVTKRGQDVALRCDPISGHVSLYWYRQALGQGPEFLTYFNYEAQQDKSGLPNDRFSAERPEGSISTLTIQRTEQRDSAMYRCASSLGGGWTEAFFGQGTRLTVV.

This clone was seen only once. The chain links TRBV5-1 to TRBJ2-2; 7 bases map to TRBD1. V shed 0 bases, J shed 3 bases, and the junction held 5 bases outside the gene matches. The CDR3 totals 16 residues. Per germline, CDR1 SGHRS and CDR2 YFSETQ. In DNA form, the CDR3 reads TGCGCCAGCAGCTTGGTAGGGGGACAGTACACCGGGGAGCTGTTTTTT. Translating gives CASSLVGGQYTGELFF.

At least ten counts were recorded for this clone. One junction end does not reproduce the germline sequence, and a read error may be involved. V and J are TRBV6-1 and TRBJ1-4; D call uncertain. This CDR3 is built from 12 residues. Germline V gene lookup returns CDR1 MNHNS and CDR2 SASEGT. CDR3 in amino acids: CASSTHPGSTIF. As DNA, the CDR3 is TGTGCCAGCAGTACCCACCCCGGGTCAACCATTTTT.